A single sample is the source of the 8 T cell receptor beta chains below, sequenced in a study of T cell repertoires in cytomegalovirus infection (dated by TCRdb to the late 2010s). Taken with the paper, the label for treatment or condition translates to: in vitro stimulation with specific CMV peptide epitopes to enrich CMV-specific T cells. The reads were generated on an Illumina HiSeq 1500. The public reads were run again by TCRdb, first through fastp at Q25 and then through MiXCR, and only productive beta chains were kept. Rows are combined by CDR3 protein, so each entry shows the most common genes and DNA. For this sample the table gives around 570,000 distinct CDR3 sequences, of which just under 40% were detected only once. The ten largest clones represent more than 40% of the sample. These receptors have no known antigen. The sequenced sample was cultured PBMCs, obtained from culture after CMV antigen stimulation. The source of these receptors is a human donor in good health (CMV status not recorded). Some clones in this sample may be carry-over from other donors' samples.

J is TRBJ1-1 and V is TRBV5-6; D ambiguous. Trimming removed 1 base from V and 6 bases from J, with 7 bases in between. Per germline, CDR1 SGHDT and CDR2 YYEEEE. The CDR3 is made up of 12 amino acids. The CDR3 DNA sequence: TGTGCCAGCAGCTTGAACTTTGCTGAAGCTTTCTTT. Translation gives CASSLNFAEAFF.

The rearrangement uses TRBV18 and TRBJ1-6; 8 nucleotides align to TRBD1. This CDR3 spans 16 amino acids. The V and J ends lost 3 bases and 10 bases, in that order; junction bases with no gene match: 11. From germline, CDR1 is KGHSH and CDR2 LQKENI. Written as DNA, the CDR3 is TGTGCCAGCTCACCCTCAGGCCAGGGGGCATGGTCACCCCTCCACTTT. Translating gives CASSPSGQGAWSPLHF.

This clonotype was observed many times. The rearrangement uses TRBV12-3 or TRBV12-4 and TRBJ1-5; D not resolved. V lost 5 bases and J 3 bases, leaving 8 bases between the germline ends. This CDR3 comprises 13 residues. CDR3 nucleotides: TGTGCCAGCAGTCCGCCTCACAATCAGCCCCAGCATTTT. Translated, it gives CASSPPHNQPQHF.

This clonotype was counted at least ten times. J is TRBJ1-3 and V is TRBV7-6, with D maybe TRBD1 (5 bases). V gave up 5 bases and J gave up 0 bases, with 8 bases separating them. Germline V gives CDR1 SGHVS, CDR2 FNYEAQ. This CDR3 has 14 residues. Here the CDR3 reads CASSPGTSGNTIYF. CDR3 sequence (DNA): TGTGCCAGCAGCCCCGGGACCTCTGGAAACACCATATATTTT.

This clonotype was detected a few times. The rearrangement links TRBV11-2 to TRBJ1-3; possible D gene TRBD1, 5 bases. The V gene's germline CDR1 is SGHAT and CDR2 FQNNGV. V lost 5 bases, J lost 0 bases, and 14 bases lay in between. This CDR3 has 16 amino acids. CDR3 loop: CASSGGPGSSGNTIYF. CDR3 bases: TGTGCCAGCAGCGGTGGCCCAGGGAGCTCTGGAAACACCATATATTTT.

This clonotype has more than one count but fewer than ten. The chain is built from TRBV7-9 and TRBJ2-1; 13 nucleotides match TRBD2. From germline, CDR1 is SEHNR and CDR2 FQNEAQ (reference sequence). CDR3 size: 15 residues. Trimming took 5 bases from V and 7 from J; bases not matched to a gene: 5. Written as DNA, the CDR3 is TGTGCCAGCAGCCACACTAGCGGGGGGGCGAATGAGCAGTTCTTC. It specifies CASSHTSGGANEQFF. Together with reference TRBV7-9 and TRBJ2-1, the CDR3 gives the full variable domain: DTGVSQNPRHKITKRGQNVTFRCDPISEHNRLYWYRQTLGQGPEFLTYFQNEAQLEKSRLLSDRFSAERPKGSFSTLEIQRTEQGDSAMYLCASSHTSGGANEQFFGPGTRLTVL.

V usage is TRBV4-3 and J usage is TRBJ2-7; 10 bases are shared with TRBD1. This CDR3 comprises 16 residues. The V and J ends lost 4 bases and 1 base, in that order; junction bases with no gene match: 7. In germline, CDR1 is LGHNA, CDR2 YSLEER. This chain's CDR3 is CASSPSGTGESYEQYF. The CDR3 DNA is TGCGCCAGCAGCCCCTCCGGGACAGGGGAATCCTACGAGCAGTACTTC.

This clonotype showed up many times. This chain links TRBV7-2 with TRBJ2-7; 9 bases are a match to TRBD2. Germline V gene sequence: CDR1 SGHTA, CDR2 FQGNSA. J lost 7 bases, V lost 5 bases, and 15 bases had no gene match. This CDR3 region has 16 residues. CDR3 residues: CASSPQPPGLAREQYF. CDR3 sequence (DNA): TGTGCCAGCAGCCCCCAGCCCCCGGGACTAGCACGAGAGCAGTACTTC.